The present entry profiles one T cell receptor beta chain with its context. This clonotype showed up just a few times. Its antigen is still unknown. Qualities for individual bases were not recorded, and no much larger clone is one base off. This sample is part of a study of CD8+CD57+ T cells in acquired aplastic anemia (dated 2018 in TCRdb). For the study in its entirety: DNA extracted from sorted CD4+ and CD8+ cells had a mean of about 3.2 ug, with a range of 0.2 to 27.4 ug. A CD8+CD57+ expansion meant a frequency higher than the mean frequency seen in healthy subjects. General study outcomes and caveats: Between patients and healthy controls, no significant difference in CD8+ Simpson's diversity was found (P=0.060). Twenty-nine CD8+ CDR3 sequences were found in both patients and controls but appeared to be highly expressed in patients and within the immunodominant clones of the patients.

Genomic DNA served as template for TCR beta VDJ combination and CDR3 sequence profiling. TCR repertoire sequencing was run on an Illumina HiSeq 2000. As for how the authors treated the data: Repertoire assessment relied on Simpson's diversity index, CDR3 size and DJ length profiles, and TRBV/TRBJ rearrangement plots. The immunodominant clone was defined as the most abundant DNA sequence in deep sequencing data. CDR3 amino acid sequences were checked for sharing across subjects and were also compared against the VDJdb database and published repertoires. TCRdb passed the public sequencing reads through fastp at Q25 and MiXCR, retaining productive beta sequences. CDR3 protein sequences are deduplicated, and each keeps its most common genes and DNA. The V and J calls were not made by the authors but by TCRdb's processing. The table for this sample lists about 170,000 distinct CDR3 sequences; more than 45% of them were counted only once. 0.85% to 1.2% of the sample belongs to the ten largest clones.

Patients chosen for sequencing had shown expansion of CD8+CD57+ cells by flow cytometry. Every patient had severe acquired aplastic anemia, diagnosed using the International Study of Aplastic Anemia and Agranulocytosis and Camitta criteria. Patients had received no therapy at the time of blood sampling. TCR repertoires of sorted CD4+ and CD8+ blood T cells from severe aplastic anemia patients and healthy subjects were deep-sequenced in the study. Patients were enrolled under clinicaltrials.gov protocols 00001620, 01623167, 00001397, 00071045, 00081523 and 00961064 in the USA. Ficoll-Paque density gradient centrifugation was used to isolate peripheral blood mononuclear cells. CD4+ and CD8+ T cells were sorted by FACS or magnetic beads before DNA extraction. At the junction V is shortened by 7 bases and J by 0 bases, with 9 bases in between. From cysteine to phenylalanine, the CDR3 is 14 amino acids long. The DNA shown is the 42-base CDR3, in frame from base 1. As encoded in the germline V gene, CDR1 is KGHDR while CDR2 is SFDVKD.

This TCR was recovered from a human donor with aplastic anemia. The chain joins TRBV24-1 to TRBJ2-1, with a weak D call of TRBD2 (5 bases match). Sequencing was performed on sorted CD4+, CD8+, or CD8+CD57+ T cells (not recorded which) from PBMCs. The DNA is TGTGCCACCAGCAAAGGGAGCTCCTACAATGAGCAGTTCTTC. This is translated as CATSKGSSYNEQFF.